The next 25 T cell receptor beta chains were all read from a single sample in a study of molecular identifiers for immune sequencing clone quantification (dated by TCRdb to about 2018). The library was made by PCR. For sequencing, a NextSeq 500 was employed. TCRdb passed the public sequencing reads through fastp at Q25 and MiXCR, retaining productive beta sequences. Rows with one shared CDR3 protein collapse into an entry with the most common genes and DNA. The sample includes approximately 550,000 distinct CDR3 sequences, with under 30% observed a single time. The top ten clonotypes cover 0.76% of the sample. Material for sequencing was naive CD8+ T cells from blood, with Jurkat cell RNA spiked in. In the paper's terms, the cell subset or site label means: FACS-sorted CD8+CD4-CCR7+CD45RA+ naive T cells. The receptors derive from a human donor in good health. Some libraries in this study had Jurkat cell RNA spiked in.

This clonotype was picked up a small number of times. In DNA form, the CDR3 reads TGTGCCAGCAGCTGGGGACAAAATTCTGGGGCCAACGTCCTGACTTTC. Protein product: CASSWGQNSGANVLTF. The chain employs TRBV7-9 and TRBJ2-6, with a weak D call TRBD1 (6 bases). The germline V gene has CDR1 SEHNR and CDR2 FQNEAQ (reference sequence). The V end lost 4 bases, the J end lost 1 base, and 11 bases lay between the germline ends. This CDR3 spans 16 amino acids.

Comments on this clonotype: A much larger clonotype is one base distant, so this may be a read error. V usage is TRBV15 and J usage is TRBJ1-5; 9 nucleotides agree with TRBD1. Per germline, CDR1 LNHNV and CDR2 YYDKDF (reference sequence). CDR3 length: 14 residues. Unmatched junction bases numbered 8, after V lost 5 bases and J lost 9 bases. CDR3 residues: CATSGTGFYRPQHF. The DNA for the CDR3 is TGTGCCACCAGCGGGACAGGGTTCTATCGGCCCCAGCATTTT.

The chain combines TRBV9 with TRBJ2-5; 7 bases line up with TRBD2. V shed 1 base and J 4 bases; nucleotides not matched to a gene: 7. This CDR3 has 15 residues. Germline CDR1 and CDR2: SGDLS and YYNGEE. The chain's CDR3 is CASSVQRGYGETQYF. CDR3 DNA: TGTGCCAGCAGCGTACAGCGGGGTTACGGAGAGACCCAGTACTTC.

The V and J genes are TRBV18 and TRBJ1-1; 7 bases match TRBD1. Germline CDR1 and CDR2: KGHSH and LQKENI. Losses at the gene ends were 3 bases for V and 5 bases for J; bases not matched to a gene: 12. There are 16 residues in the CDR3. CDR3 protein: CASSPTVGGAGTEAFF. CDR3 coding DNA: TGTGCCAGCTCACCCACAGTAGGGGGCGCAGGGACTGAAGCTTTCTTT.

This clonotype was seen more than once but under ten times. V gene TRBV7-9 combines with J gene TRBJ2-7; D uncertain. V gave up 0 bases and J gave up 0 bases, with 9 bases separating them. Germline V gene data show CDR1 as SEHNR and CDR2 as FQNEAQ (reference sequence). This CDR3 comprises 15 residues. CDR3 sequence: CASSLAGRSSYEQYF. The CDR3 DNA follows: TGTGCCAGCAGCTTAGCAGGCCGAAGCTCCTACGAGCAGTACTTC.

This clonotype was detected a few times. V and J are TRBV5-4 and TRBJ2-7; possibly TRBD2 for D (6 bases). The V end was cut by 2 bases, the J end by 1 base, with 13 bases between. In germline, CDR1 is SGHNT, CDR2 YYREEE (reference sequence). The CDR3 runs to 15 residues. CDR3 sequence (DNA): TGTGCCAGCAGCTTCGAGTTCGGGAGTTCCTACGAGCAGTACTTC. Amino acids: CASSFEFGSSYEQYF.

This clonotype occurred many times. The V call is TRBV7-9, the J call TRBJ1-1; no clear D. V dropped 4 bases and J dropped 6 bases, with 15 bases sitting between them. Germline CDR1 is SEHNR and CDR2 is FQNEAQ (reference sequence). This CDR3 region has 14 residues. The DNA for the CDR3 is TGTGCCAGCAGCTACGAGTCAAAAGCCGCTGAAGCTTTCTTT. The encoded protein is CASSYESKAAEAFF.

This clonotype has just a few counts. The CDR3 here is CASSLEGAPQPQHF. CDR3 DNA: TGTGCCAGCAGCCTTGAGGGGGCACCGCAGCCCCAGCATTTT. The chain uses TRBV12-3 or TRBV12-4 and TRBJ1-5; 7 nucleotides agree with TRBD1. CDR3 size: 14 residues. V dropped 6 bases and J dropped 7; count of bases not matched to a gene: 9.

This chain's CDR3 is CASSIYRENTEAFF. The CDR3 DNA is TGTGCCAGCAGTATTTATAGGGAGAACACTGAAGCTTTCTTT. This chain joins TRBV6-6 and TRBJ1-1; D gene unclear. CDR3 length: 14 amino acids. Germline CDR1 MNHNY, CDR2 SVGAGI (reference sequence). The V gene lost 5 bases and the J gene lost 1 base, with 11 bases spanning the gap.

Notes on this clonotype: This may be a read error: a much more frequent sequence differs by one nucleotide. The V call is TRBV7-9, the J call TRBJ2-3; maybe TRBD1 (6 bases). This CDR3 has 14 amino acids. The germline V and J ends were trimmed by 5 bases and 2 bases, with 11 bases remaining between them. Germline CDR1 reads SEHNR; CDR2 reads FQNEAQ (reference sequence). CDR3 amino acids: CASSHWTDTDTQYF. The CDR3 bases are TGTGCCAGCAGCCACTGGACAGACACAGATACGCAGTATTTT.

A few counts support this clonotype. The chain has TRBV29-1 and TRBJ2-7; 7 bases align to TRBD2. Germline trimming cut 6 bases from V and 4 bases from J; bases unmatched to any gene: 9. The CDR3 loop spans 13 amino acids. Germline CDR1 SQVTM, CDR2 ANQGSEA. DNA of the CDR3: TGCAGCGTAAGGTTCCGCGGGAGTTACGAGCAGTACTTC. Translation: CSVRFRGSYEQYF.

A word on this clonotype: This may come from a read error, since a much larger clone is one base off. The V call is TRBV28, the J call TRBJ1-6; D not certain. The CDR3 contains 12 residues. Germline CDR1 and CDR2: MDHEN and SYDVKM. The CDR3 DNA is TGTGCCAGCAGTGAGGGTGGATCACCCCTCCGCTTT. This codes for CASSEGGSPLRF. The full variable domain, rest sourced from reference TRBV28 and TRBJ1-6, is DVKVTQSSRYLVKRTGEKVFLECVQDMDHENMFWYRQDPGLGLRLIYFSYDVKMKEKGDIPEGYSVSREKKERFSLILESASTNQTSMYLCASSEGGSPLRFGNGTRLTVT.

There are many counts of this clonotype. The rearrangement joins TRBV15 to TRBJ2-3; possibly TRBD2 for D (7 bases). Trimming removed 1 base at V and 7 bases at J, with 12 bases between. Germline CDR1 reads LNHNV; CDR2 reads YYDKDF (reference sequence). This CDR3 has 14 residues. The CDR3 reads CATSRAGGGNTQYF. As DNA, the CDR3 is TGTGCCACCAGCAGAGCGGGCGGGGGCAATACGCAGTATTTT.

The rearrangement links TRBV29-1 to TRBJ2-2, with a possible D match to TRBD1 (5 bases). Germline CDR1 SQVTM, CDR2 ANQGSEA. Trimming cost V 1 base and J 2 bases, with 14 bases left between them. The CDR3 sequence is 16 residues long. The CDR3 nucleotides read TGCAGCGTTGAAGTTCCGACAAGGGGCAACACCGGGGAGCTGTTTTTT. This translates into CSVEVPTRGNTGELFF.

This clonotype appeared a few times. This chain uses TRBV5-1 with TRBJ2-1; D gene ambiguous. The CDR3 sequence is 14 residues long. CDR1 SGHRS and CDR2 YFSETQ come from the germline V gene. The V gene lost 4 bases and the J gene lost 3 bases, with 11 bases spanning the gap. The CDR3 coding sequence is TGCGCCAGCAGCCCTCGTGGCCACTACAATGAGCAGTTCTTC. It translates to CASSPRGHYNEQFF.

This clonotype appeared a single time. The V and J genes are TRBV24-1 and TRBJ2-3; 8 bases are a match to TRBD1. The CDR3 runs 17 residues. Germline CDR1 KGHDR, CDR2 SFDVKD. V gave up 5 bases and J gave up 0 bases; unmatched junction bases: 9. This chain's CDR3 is CATSGFPGQGSTDTQYF. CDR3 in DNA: TGTGCCACCAGTGGTTTTCCAGGACAGGGAAGCACAGATACGCAGTATTTT.

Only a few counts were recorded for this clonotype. This CDR3 is CASRLSRGFTDTQYF. The CDR3 region has the DNA TGTGCCAGCCGCCTTTCTCGGGGCTTCACAGATACGCAGTATTTT. The rearrangement uses TRBV27 and TRBJ2-3; possibly TRBD1 or TRBD2 for D (5 bases each). Between the trimmed V and J ends, which lost 8 bases and 2 bases, there was a span of 17 bases. Germline CDR1 is MNHEY and CDR2 is SMNVEV (reference sequence). This CDR3 contains 15 residues.

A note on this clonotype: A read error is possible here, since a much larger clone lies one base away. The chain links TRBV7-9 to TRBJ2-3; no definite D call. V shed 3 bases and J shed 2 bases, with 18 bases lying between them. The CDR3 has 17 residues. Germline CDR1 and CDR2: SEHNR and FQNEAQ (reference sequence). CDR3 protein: CASSFPPGSEDTDTQYF. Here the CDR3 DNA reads TGTGCCAGCAGCTTCCCACCCGGGTCAGAAGACACAGATACGCAGTATTTT.

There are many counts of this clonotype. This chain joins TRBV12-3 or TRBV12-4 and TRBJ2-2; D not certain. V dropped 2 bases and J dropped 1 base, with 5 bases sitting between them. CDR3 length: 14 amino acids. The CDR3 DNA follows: TGTGCCAGCAGTTTATCTAGGAACACCGGGGAGCTGTTTTTT. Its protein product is CASSLSRNTGELFF.

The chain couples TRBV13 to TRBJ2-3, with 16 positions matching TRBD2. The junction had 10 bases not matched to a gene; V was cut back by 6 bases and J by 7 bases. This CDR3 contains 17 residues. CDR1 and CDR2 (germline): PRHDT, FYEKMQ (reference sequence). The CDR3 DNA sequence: TGTGCCAGCAGTTTGGTGGGACTAGCGGGGGGGCCAAATACGCAGTATTTT. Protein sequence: CASSLVGLAGGPNTQYF.

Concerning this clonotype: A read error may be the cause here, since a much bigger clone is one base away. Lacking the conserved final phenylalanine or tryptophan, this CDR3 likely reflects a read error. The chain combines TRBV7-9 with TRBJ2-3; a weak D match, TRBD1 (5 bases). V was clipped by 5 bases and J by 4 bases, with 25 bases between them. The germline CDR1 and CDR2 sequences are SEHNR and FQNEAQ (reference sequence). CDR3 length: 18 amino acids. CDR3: CASSRFNKGPLVSDTQYS. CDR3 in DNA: TGTGCCAGCAGCCGATTCAACAAGGGGCCCCTGGTTTCAGATACGCAGTATTCT.

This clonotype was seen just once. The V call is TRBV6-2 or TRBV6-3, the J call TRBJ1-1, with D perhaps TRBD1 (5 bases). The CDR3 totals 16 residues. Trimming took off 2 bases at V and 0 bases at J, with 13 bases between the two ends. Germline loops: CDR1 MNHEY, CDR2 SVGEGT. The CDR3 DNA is TGTGCCAGCAGTTACCCGACAGAGTTACTGAACACTGAAGCTTTCTTT. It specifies CASSYPTELLNTEAFF.

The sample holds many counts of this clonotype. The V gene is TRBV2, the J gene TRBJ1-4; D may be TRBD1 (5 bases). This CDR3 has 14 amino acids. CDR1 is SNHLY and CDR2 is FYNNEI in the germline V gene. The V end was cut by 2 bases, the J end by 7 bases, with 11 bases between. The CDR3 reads CASSEMSTVEKLFF. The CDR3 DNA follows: TGTGCCAGCAGTGAAATGTCGACAGTTGAAAAACTGTTTTTT.

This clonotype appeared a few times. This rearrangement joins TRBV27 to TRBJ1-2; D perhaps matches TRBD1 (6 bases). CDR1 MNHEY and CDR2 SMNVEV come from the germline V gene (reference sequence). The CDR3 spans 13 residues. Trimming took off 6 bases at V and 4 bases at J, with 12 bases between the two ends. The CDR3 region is CASRETGSYGYTF. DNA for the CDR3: TGTGCCAGCAGAGAGACAGGCTCCTATGGCTACACCTTC.

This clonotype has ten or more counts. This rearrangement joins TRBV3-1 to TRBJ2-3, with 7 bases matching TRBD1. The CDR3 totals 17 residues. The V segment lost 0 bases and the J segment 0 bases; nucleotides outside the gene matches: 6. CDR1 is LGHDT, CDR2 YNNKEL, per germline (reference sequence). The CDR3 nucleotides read TGTGCCAGCAGCCAAGAGGCCGGGACAGAGAGCACAGATACGCAGTATTTT. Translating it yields CASSQEAGTESTDTQYF.